Here is one T cell receptor (beta chain) with its context. This clone's antigen is unknown. It has no much larger one-base neighbor in the sample; base qualities were not kept. The sample originates from a study of blood T cells in healthy people across ages (dated by TCRdb to between 2014 and 2016). With respect to the entire study: In model experiments, roughly one uniquely barcoded TCR beta cDNA molecule per two T cells was captured by template switching. Age-related changes in TCR beta repertoire diversity were measured in the study by deep sequencing normalized with unique cDNA molecular identifiers. The donors were divided into four age groups: young (average roughly 17 years), middle-aged (about 39), aged (about 56) and long-lived (around 80). For two donors (one aged 18 to 30 and one aged 80 or older), the study analyzed two additional independent replicas of 1 million unique cDNA reads from the same blood draw. Donors of different ages were randomly distributed across sequencing lanes to avoid experimental bias. What the research found in general, with its limitations: Since profiling was done on bulk unsorted PBMCs, naive and antigen-experienced compartments could not be conclusively compared. Because donor CMV infection status was unknown, age-related changes in expanded clonotypes were potentially confounded. Estimates of total diversity based on one million sequenced T cells were considered lower bounds and underestimates. Observed TCR beta diversity correlated strongly with the percentage of naive T cells measured by flow cytometry. Compared with the aged group, the long-lived group had more naive CD4+ T cells, fewer expanded clones and increased TCR diversity, a pattern suggesting age selection. As age increased, observed TCR beta diversity per million T cells dropped in a roughly linear way, and a significant reduction was already evident by age about 36.

Systemically healthy Caucasian individuals from Russia, 39 in total and aged about 6 to 95 years, were included as donors. Each donor gave approximately 9.4 milliliters of peripheral blood, drawn into EDTA-treated Vacutainer tubes. Ficoll-Paque density-gradient centrifugation was used to isolate PBMCs, with at least 6 million per sample. Total RNA, at least 6 micrograms per sample, was extracted from PBMCs with Trizol reagent. The percentages of naive CD45RAhigh/CD27high T cells were determined by flow cytometry on a PBMC aliquot from every donor. Library construction relied on 5' RACE. The listed sequencing device is Illumina HiSeq 2500. A second PCR of 7 to 11 cycles was performed with a sample-barcoded 5' primer and a J-beta primer mix. A template-switch 5' adaptor carrying 12 random nucleotides introduced a unique molecular identifier onto each TCR beta cDNA molecule. Each sample yielded at least 2.5 million CDR3-containing paired-end reads. First-strand cDNA synthesis was performed from all RNA using the Mint cDNA synthesis kit, with priming by a TRBC-specific oligonucleotide. Following uracil-DNA glycosylase treatment, all cDNA underwent a first 18-cycle PCR with the universal primers M1SS and BC2_uni_R. The paper's processing steps were these. Normalization of each sample was performed by random selection of 1 million high-quality reads, each carrying a distinct molecular identifier. Reads sharing molecular identifiers were discarded rather than binned into consensus sequences. MiTCR, with a Q25 quality threshold and the strictest error-elimination algorithm, was used for CDR3 identification, clonotype clustering and error correction. A nonparametric unseen species model with Euler transformation was used to estimate a lower bound on total TCR beta diversity. TCRdb redid the processing of the public reads, applying fastp at Q25 and MiXCR, and retained in-frame beta chains. Duplicate CDR3 protein sequences are folded into a single record with the most common DNA and genes. Here the V and J calls rest on TCRdb's processing, not on the authors' analysis. This sample has 1.5 million to 2 million distinct CDR3 sequences in its table, and 25% to 30% of those were observed once. The ten biggest clones cover approximately 7.7% of the sample.

There are 13 amino acids in the CDR3, from cysteine to phenylalanine inclusive. The entry retains the CDR3 DNA only, 39 bases that are in frame from base 1. V gives up 3 bases and J gives up 11 bases, and the segment between their germline ends measures 16 bases. According to the germline V gene, CDR1 reads SGHAT and CDR2 reads FQNNGV. This TCR came from a woman aged 25-40 years in good health. Sequencing was performed on blood. This receptor chain uses TRBV11-2 and TRBJ2-5; D gene: possibly TRBD1, on 5 matching bases. The DNA is TGTGCCAGCAGCTTGACAGTGAACAATGAGCAGTACTTC. Its protein reads: CASSLTVNNEQYF.